This note documents a single TCR beta chain sequence. The data were taken from a study of control samples from healthy donors and cancer patients. Method: immunoSEQ multiplex PCR; TCRdb's copy keeps in-frame clones and lacks some. The data show under 150,000 clones, 88% seen once. The CDR3 contains 14 residues. Per the germline V gene, CDR1 is SEHNR and CDR2 is FQNEAQ (reference sequence). The ends lost 6 bases at V and 2 bases at J; junction bases unmatched: 4. The rearrangement joins TRBV7-9 to TRBJ1-3; 7 bases match TRBD1. This sequence was found in a woman in her sixties or seventies in good health. The sample was blood. This CDR3 reads CASRSQGAGNTIYF. DNA for the CDR3: TGTGCCAGCAGATCCCAGGGGGCTGGAAACACCATATATTTT. Drawing the rest from reference TRBV7-9 and TRBJ1-3, the complete variable domain is DTGVSQNPRHKITKRGQNVTFRCDPISEHNRLYWYRQTLGQGPEFLTYFQNEAQLEKSRLLSDRFSAERPKGSFSTLEIQRTEQGDSAMYLCASRSQGAGNTIYFGEGSWLTVV.